These 32 T cell receptor beta chains were all obtained from the same sample, sequenced in a study of vaccination effects on CD4 cells after COVID-19. CD4+ T cell isolation took place after more than eight days of culture. Two doses of either BNT162b2 or mRNA-1273 were given to each participant. The antigens these receptors bind are not known. The protocol was immunoSEQ multiplex PCR, while the TCRdb copy is restricted to in-frame clones and leaves out a portion. The profile shows about 73,000 clones, 65% to 80% of them singletons. The source material was CD4+ T cells from PBMCs cultured without peptide, sampled after COVID-19 vaccination. All receptors come from a human donor who received a COVID-19 vaccine.

Only a few counts were recorded for this clone. Here the CDR3 reads CASSPTTTDYSNQPQHF. The CDR3 DNA follows: TGTGCCAGCTCTCCTACTACGACAGACTATAGCAATCAGCCCCAGCATTTT. This rearrangement joins TRBV18 to TRBJ1-5, with a tentative D call TRBD1 (5 bases). Germline assignment: CDR1 KGHSH and CDR2 LQKENI. Trimming stripped 6 bases from V and 0 bases from J, with 18 bases between. This CDR3 has 17 amino acids.

V gene TRBV7-2 combines with J gene TRBJ2-1; perhaps TRBD2 as D (5 bases). Per the germline V gene, CDR1 is SGHTA and CDR2 is FQGNSA. With 1 base removed from V and 6 bases from J, the gap between germline ends came to 16 bases. The CDR3 has 16 residues. This CDR3 is CASSLDRPSGGNEQFF. The DNA of the CDR3 is TGTGCCAGCAGCTTAGATAGACCCAGCGGTGGCAATGAGCAGTTCTTC.

The V gene is TRBV2, the J gene TRBJ2-5; no clear D. Trimming stripped 8 bases from V and 5 bases from J, with 9 bases between. The CDR3 consists of 11 residues. Germline values: CDR1 SNHLY, CDR2 FYNNEI. In DNA, the CDR3 is TGTGCCAGCCTCTCCTGGGAGACCCAGTACTTC. It codes for CASLSWETQYF.

The chain recombines TRBV10-2 with TRBJ2-7, with 7 bases matching TRBD1. The CDR3 has 13 amino acids. Per germline, CDR1 WSHSY and CDR2 SAAADI. After removal of 6 bases from V and 2 bases from J, the junction contained 4 bases not matched to a gene. The CDR3 loop reads CASRGTAPYEQYV. CDR3 DNA: TGCGCCAGCAGGGGGACAGCCCCCTACGAGCAGTACGTC.

J is TRBJ1-1 and V is TRBV18, with TRBD1 as a possible D gene (5 bases). This CDR3 contains 14 residues. The germline V gene encodes CDR1 KGHSH and CDR2 LQKENI. V was trimmed by 0 bases and J by 5 bases, leaving 10 bases between them. DNA of the CDR3: TGTGCCAGCTCACCACCGAGGGGAACGACTGAAGCTTTCTTT. This gives the protein CASSPPRGTTEAFF. Combining the CDR3 with reference TRBV18 and TRBJ1-1 gives the whole variable domain NAGVMQNPRHLVRRRGQEARLRCSPMKGHSHVYWYRQLPEEGLKFMVYLQKENIIDESGMPKERFSAEFPKEGPSILRIQQVVRGDSAAYFCASSPPRGTTEAFFGQGTRLTVV.

The gene calls are TRBV6-6 and TRBJ2-4; D gene unclear. Trimming took off 2 bases at V and 0 bases at J, with 5 bases between the two ends. The CDR3 sequence is 14 residues long. The germline V gene encodes CDR1 MNHNY and CDR2 SVGAGI (reference sequence). CDR3 sequence reads: CASSYGLAKNIQYF. The CDR3 DNA follows: TGTGCCAGCAGTTACGGCCTAGCCAAAAACATTCAGTACTTC.

The chain recombines TRBV19 with TRBJ1-5, with D possibly being TRBD1 (6 bases). The V end lost 9 bases, the J end lost 7 bases, and 16 bases lay between the germline ends. The germline gives CDR1 LNHDA, CDR2 SQIVND (reference sequence). There are 13 residues in the CDR3. CDR3 amino acids: CASKQGEEQPQHF. CDR3 in DNA: TGTGCCAGCAAACAGGGAGAAGAACAGCCCCAGCATTTT.

This clone was seen once. The chain links TRBV7-2 to TRBJ2-5; a weak D match, TRBD1 (6 bases). The CDR3 runs 14 residues. Germline V gene sequence: CDR1 SGHTA, CDR2 FQGNSA. Trimming took 3 bases from V and 2 from J, leaving 10 bases between them. The CDR3 sequence: CASSFSQGQETQYF. CDR3 DNA: TGTGCCAGCAGCTTCTCCCAGGGGCAAGAGACCCAGTACTTC.

The V and J genes are TRBV11-2 and TRBJ2-5; TRBD1 aligns across 9 bases. This CDR3 region has 14 residues. Germline CDR1 and CDR2: SGHAT and FQNNGV. V dropped 4 bases and J dropped 5; count of bases not matched to a gene: 5. The CDR3 DNA is TGTGCCAGCAGCTCAAGGACAGGGGAGGAGACCCAGTACTTC. It translates to CASSSRTGEETQYF.

The J gene is TRBJ2-5, the V gene TRBV30; 9 bases line up with TRBD1. Germline lookup yields CDR1 GTSNPN and CDR2 SVGIG (reference sequence). The CDR3 extends over 13 amino acids. V was pared by 5 bases and J by 5 bases, with 6 bases of the junction left unmatched. For the CDR3, the DNA is TGTGCCTGGGCAACAGGGGGCCGGGAGACCCAGTACTTC. Translation: CAWATGGRETQYF. The full variable domain, with the rest looked up from reference TRBV30 and TRBJ2-5, is SQTIHQWPATLVQPVGSPLSLECTVEGTSNPNLYWYRQAAGRGLQLLFYSVGIGQISSEVPQNLSASRPQDRQFILSSKKLLLSDSGFYLCAWATGGRETQYFGPGTRLLVL.

This clone occurred once. The J gene is TRBJ2-1, the V gene TRBV10-2, with D unclear. Germline V CDR1 and CDR2: WSHSY, SAAADI. With 2 bases removed from V and 6 bases from J, the gap between germline ends came to 20 bases. The CDR3 length is 17 residues. Written as DNA, the CDR3 is TGCGCCAGCAGTGAGCCAGGTACAGCTAGAATATTCAATGAGCAGTTCTTC. Translating it yields CASSEPGTARIFNEQFF.

The chain recombines TRBV19 with TRBJ1-1; 7 bases agree with TRBD1. Germline trimming cut 4 bases from V and 7 bases from J; bases unmatched to any gene: 6. CDR1 LNHDA and CDR2 SQIVND come from the germline V gene (reference sequence). CDR3 length: 13 residues. The CDR3 loop is CASSRGQAFEAFF. The CDR3 DNA reads TGTGCCAGTAGTAGAGGACAGGCCTTTGAAGCTTTCTTT.

The gene calls are TRBV4-1 and TRBJ1-1, with 8 bases fitting TRBD1. In germline, CDR1 is MGHRA, CDR2 YSYEKL. The CDR3 has 15 residues. V dropped 4 bases and J dropped 3; count of bases not matched to a gene: 7. The CDR3 loop is CASSRTGSGDTEAFF. The CDR3, as DNA: TGCGCCAGCAGCCGGACAGGGAGTGGTGACACTGAAGCTTTCTTT.

This clone was detected only once. The chain recombines TRBV7-2 with TRBJ2-1; 9 nucleotides line up with TRBD2. The CDR3 extends over 15 amino acids. Germline-derived CDR1 and CDR2 are SGHTA and FQGNSA. The V and J ends lost 0 bases and 6 bases, in that order; junction bases with no gene match: 3. The CDR3 loop is CASSLASGGFNEQFF. CDR3 coding DNA: TGTGCCAGCAGCTTAGCTAGCGGGGGATTCAATGAGCAGTTCTTC.

This chain links TRBV5-1 with TRBJ1-1; maybe TRBD1 (5 bases). This CDR3 spans 15 amino acids. V lost 0 bases and J lost 8, with 17 bases in between. Germline CDR1 SGHRS, CDR2 YFSETQ. The CDR3 nucleotides are TGCGCCAGCAGCTTGGAGAGCAGGGTTCTCACCGAAGCTTTCTTT. Its translation is CASSLESRVLTEAFF.

The chain has TRBV5-4 and TRBJ1-6, with D possibly matching TRBD1 (5 bases). Germline V CDR1 and CDR2: SGHNT, YYREEE (reference sequence). V was shortened by 4 bases and J by 8 bases, with 16 bases between the two germline ends. The CDR3 consists of 15 residues. CDR3 sequence (DNA): TGTGCCAGCAGCCTCCCCCGGGACCGAGATTCACCCCTCCACTTT. This translates into CASSLPRDRDSPLHF. Complete variable domain (other parts from reference TRBV5-4 and TRBJ1-6): ETGVTQSPTHLIKTRGQQVTLRCSSQSGHNTVSWYQQALGQGPQFIFQYYREEENGRGNFPPRFSGLQFPNYSSELNVNALELDDSALYLCASSLPRDRDSPLHFGNGTRLTVT.

V gene TRBV30 combines with J gene TRBJ2-7; possibly TRBD2 for D (6 bases). V shed 5 bases and J shed 6 bases, with 14 bases lying between them. CDR3 length: 12 residues. The germline CDR1 and CDR2 sequences are GTSNPN and SVGIG (reference sequence). CDR3 region: CAWSTEGSEQYV. CDR3 coding DNA: TGTGCCTGGTCAACGGAGGGTTCCGAGCAGTACGTC.

The chain joins TRBV6-5 to TRBJ2-5; TRBD1 matches 9 bases. The germline V gene encodes CDR1 MNHEY and CDR2 SVGAGI. J lost 4 bases, V lost 5 bases, and 8 bases had no gene match. The CDR3 consists of 15 residues. DNA of the CDR3: TGTGCCAGCAGTCCAAACAGGGGGCGCGGAGAGACCCAGTACTTC. It is translated as CASSPNRGRGETQYF.

V is TRBV6-5 and J is TRBJ2-2; D ambiguous. Germline V gives CDR1 MNHEY, CDR2 SVGAGI. Trimming removed 2 bases from V and 0 bases from J, with 4 bases in between. The CDR3 is 14 residues long. The CDR3: CASSYAANTGELFF. The CDR3 bases are TGTGCCAGCAGTTACGCGGCGAACACCGGGGAGCTGTTTTTT.

In this sample, this clone turned up a few times. This CDR3 is also generated by other DNA sequences in the sample. The rearrangement uses TRBV27 and TRBJ1-5; D is unclear. Germline V CDR1 and CDR2: MNHEY, SMNVEV (reference sequence). Between the trimmed V and J ends, which lost 0 bases and 7 bases, there was a span of 7 bases. The CDR3 is 13 amino acids. The CDR3 DNA reads as TGTGCCAGCAGTTTATCCGGGCGACAGCCCCAGCATTTT. This translates into CASSLSGRQPQHF.

The J gene is TRBJ2-3, the V gene TRBV18; 7 nucleotides line up with TRBD1. The CDR3 runs 16 residues. The trim removed 3 bases at V and 3 bases at J, leaving 9 bases unmatched. Germline V gives CDR1 KGHSH, CDR2 LQKENI. The CDR3: CASSPLRQGGTDTQYF. The CDR3, as DNA: TGTGCCAGCTCACCCCTTCGACAGGGTGGGACAGATACGCAGTATTTT.

V is TRBV6-2 or TRBV6-3 and J is TRBJ2-3; no reliable D call. Deletions cut 6 bases from V and 6 bases from J, with 22 bases between. The CDR3 runs 16 residues. Germline-derived CDR1 and CDR2 are MNHEY and SVGEGT. The CDR3 sequence: CASSPKATPEKDTQYF. CDR3 bases: TGTGCCAGCAGCCCTAAGGCTACGCCTGAAAAGGATACGCAGTATTTT.

The chain employs TRBV19 and TRBJ1-5; TRBD1 is a possible D gene (5 bases). V gave up 6 bases and J gave up 4 bases, with 16 bases separating them. Looked up from germline, CDR1 is LNHDA and CDR2 is SQIVND (reference sequence). The CDR3 runs 15 residues. DNA of the CDR3: TGTGCCAGTAGGGAGGGCCAACAGGCAAATCAGCCCCAGCATTTT. It specifies CASREGQQANQPQHF.

This clone was counted once. The gene calls are TRBV11-1 and TRBJ1-4; 7 bases fit TRBD1. CDR1 is SGHAT and CDR2 is FQDESV in the germline V gene (reference sequence). CDR3 length equals 14 residues. V lost 6 bases to trimming and J lost 4 bases; unmatched junction nucleotides: 5. The CDR3 reads CASRRTGLNEKLFF. The CDR3 DNA is TGTGCCAGCAGACGGACAGGACTTAATGAAAAACTGTTTTTT.

The CDR3 reads CASSLQGRQETQYF. For the CDR3, the DNA is TGTGCCAGCTCACTTCAGGGAAGACAAGAGACCCAGTACTTC. The rearrangement joins TRBV18 to TRBJ2-5, with D possibly being TRBD1 (5 bases). The CDR3 consists of 14 residues. CDR1 and CDR2 from the germline V gene are KGHSH and LQKENI. V was shortened by 4 bases and J by 2 bases, with 11 bases between the two germline ends.

In its sample, this clone was seen once. The genes are TRBV6-2 or TRBV6-3 and TRBJ1-1; maybe TRBD1 (5 bases). Deletions cut 0 bases from V and 0 bases from J, with 8 bases between. This CDR3 comprises 15 residues. Per the germline V gene, CDR1 is MNHEY and CDR2 is SVGEGT. The CDR3 nucleotides read TGTGCCAGCAGTTACTCGACCAGGGTGAACACTGAAGCTTTCTTT. Protein sequence: CASSYSTRVNTEAFF.

The chain is built from TRBV24-1 and TRBJ2-7; TRBD1 is a possible D gene (5 bases). Germline-derived CDR1 and CDR2 are KGHDR and SFDVKD. The CDR3 sequence is 14 residues long. Trimming cost V 12 bases and J 7 bases, with 24 bases left between them. DNA for the CDR3: TGTGCCGCTCCCACAGGACGGAAAACAGTGGAGCAGTACGTC. Its protein is CAAPTGRKTVEQYV.

This clone was seen a handful of times. V and J are TRBV7-9 and TRBJ2-3, with unresolved D. This CDR3 region has 13 residues. Germline V gene data show CDR1 as SEHNR and CDR2 as FQNEAQ (reference sequence). Trimming removed 5 bases at V and 2 bases at J, with 8 bases between. In DNA form, the CDR3 reads TGTGCCAGCAGCCTAAAGTACACAGATACGCAGTATTTT. It yields the protein CASSLKYTDTQYF.

V usage is TRBV4-1 and J usage is TRBJ1-2; 8 bases map to TRBD1. Germline CDR1 is MGHRA and CDR2 is YSYEKL. Trimming at V came to 4 bases and at J to 1 base, leaving 2 bases not matched to a gene. This CDR3 spans 14 amino acids. The CDR3 region is CASSRDRGNYGYTF. In DNA form, the CDR3 reads TGCGCCAGCAGCCGAGACAGGGGTAACTATGGCTACACCTTC.

The chain carries TRBV24-1 and TRBJ2-4; 8 bases map to TRBD2. Germline V gene data show CDR1 as KGHDR and CDR2 as SFDVKD. This CDR3 is built from 16 residues. Unmatched junction bases numbered 7, after V lost 4 bases and J lost 3 bases. The CDR3 DNA reads as TGTGCCACCAGTGACCCCAGCGGGGGAGGCAAAAACATTCAGTACTTC. Translation: CATSDPSGGGKNIQYF.

This chain connects TRBV7-2 to TRBJ1-2; D might be TRBD1 (5 bases). Germline values: CDR1 SGHTA, CDR2 FQGNSA. V lost 5 bases and J lost 4, with 20 bases in between. This CDR3 comprises 16 residues. This CDR3 reads CASSPMGRSDGYGYTF. The CDR3, as DNA: TGTGCCAGCAGCCCTATGGGGCGGAGCGATGGCTATGGCTACACCTTC.

The chain has TRBV5-6 and TRBJ1-5; 7 bases fit TRBD1. Per the germline V gene, CDR1 is SGHDT and CDR2 is YYEEEE. The CDR3 has 16 amino acids. The V and J ends lost 2 bases and 1 base, in that order; junction bases with no gene match: 6. CDR3 region: CASSLVRGGSNQPQHF. In nucleotides, the CDR3 is TGTGCCAGCAGCTTAGTCAGGGGGGGAAGCAATCAGCCCCAGCATTTT.